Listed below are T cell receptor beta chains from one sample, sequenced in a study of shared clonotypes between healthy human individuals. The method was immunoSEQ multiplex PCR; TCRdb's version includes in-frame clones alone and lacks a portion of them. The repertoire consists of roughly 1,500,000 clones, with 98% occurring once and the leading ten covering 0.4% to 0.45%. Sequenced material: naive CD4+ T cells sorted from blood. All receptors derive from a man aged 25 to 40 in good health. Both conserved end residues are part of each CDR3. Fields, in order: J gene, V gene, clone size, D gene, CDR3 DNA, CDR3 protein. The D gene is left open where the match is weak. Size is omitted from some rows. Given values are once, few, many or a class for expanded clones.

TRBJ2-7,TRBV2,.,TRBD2,TGTGCCAGCAGTGGTGGGACTAGCCCTAAGGGATCCTACGAGCAGTACTTC,CASSGGTSPKGSYEQYF
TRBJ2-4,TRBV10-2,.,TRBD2,TGCGCCAGCAGAATGGACTACGGCGGGAGGGCCACCAAAAACATTCAGTACTTC,CASRMDYGGRATKNIQYF
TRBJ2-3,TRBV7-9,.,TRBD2,TGTGCCAGCAGCCCCCGTCTAGCGGGCCCTCGGGAGGATACGCAGTATTTT,CASSPRLAGPREDTQYF
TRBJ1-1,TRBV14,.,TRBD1,TGTGCCAGCAGTCATACAGGGGGCTTCACTGAAGCTTTCTTT,CASSHTGGFTEAFF
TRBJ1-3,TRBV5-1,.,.,TGCGCCAGCGCACAGGGACCTGGAAACACCATATATTTT,CASAQGPGNTIYF
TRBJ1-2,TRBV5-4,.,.,TGTGCCAGCAGCTTGACTCTTTTTGGGAACTATGGCTACACCTTC,CASSLTLFGNYGYTF
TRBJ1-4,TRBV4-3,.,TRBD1,TGCGCCAGCAGCCTCGGACAGGGCGGCGAAAAACTGTTTTTT,CASSLGQGGEKLFF
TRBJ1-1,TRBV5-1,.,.,TGCGCCAGCAGCTTATACCTACTCCCTTCAGGTGAAGCTTTCTTT,CASSLYLLPSGEAFF
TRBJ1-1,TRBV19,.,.,TGTGCCAGTAGTCCTATAACAGGGATCCACACTGAAGCTTTCTTT,CASSPITGIHTEAFF
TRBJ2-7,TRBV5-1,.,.,TGCGCCAGCAGCTTGGACCCGCTCCCGGGAGAGCAGTACTTC,CASSLDPLPGEQYF
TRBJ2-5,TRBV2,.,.,TGTGCCAGCAGTGAAGTTCGCAGGGGCGAGACCCAGTACTTC,CASSEVRRGETQYF
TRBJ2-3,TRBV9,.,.,TGTGCCAGCAGCGTTGCAGCCTCAAACACAGATACGCAGTATTTT,CASSVAASNTDTQYF
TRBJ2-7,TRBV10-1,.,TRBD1,TGCGCCAGCAGTTCAGGGGGCTACGAGCAGTACTTC,CASSSGGYEQYF
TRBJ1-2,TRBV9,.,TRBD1,TGTGCCAGCAGCGTAACCCCCCGGGGACAGGGTAAACATAACTATGGCTACACCTTC,CASSVTPRGQGKHNYGYTF
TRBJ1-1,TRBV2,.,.,TGTGCCAGCAGTGATAGGGACCTGAACACTGAAGCTTTCTTT,CASSDRDLNTEAFF
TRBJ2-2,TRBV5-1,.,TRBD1,TGCGCCAGCAGCAAAAGACAGGGGTACACCGGGGAGCTGTTTTTT,CASSKRQGYTGELFF
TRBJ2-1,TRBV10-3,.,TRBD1,TGTGCCATCAGTGGGGGGACAGAGGCCCCATTTTGGAATGAGCAGTTCTTC,CAISGGTEAPFWNEQFF
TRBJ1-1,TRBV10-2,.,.,TGCGCCAGCAGTGAGATTAGGGACACTGAAGCTTTCTTT,CASSEIRDTEAFF
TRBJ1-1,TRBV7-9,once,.,TGTGCCAGCAGCACAAGACAGCCAGAAGCTTTCTTT,CASSTRQPEAFF
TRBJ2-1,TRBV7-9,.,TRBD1,TGTGCCAGCACTAGACAGGGTTCCTACAATGAGCAGTTCTTC,CASTRQGSYNEQFF
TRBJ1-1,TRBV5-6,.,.,TGTGCCAGCAGCTTGCGGGACGTCCCAGCTTTCTTT,CASSLRDVPAFF
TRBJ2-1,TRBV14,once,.,TGTGCCAGCAGCCAAGTTATGACAGCCTCCTACAATGAGCAGTTCTTC,CASSQVMTASYNEQFF